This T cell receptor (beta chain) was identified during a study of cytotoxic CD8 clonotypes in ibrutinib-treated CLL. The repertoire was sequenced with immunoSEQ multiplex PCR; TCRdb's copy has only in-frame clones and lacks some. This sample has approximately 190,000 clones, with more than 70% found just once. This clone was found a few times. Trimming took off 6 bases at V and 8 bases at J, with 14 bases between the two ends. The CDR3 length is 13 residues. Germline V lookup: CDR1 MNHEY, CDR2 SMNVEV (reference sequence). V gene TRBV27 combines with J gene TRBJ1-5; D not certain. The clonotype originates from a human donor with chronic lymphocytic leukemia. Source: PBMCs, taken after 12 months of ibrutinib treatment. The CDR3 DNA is TGTGCCAGCAGCCCCTCACCTGGGGAGCCCCAGCATTTT. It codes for CASSPSPGEPQHF.